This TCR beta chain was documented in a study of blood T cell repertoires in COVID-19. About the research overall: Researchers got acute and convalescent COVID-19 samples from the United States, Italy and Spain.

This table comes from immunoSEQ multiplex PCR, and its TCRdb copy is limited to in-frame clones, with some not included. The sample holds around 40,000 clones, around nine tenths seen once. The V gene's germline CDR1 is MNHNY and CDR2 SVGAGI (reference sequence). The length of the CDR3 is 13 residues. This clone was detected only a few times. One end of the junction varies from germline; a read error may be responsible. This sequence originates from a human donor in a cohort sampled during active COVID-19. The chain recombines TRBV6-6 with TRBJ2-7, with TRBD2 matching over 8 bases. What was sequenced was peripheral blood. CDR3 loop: CASSLAAAGAFCF. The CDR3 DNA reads TGTGCCAGCAGTTTAGCTGCAGCGGGGGCCTTCTGCTTC.